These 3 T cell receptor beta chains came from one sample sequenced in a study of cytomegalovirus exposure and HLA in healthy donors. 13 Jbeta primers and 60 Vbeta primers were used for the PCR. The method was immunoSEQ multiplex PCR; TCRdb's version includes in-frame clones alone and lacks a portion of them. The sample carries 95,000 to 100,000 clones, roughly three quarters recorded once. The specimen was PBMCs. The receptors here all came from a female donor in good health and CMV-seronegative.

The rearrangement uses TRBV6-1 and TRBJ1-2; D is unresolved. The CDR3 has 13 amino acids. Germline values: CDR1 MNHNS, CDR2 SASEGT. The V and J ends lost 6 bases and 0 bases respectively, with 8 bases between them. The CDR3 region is CASRIGTNYGYTF. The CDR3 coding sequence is TGTGCCAGCAGAATCGGTACTAACTATGGCTACACCTTC.

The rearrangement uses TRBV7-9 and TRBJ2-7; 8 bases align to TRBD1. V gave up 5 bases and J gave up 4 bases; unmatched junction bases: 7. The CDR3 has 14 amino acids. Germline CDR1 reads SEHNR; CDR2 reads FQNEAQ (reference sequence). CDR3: CASSPRTGRYEQYF. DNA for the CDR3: TGTGCCAGCAGCCCCCGGACAGGGAGGTACGAGCAGTACTTC.

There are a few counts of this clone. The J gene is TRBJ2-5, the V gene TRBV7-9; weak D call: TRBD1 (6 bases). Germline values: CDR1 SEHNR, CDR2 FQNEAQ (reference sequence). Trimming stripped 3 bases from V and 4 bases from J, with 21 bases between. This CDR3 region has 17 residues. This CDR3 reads CASSFCAEGEGTETQYF. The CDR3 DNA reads TGTGCCAGCAGCTTTTGCGCCGAGGGGGAAGGCACAGAGACCCAGTACTTC.